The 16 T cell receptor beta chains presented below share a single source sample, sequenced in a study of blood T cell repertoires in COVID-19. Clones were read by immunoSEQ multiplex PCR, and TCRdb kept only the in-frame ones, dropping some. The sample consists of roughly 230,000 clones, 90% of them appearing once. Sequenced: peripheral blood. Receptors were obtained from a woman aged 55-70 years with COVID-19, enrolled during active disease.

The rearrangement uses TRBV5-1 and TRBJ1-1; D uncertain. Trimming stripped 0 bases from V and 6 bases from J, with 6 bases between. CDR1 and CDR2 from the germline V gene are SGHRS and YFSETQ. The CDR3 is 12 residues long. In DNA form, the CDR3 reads TGCGCCAGCAGCTTGGAACGCGCTGAAGCTTTCTTT. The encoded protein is CASSLERAEAFF. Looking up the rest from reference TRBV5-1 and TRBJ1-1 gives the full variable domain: KAGVTQTPRYLIKTRGQQVTLSCSPISGHRSVSWYQQTPGQGLQFLFEYFSETQRNKGNFPGRFSGRQFSNSRSEMNVSTLELGDSALYLCASSLERAEAFFGQGTRLTVV.

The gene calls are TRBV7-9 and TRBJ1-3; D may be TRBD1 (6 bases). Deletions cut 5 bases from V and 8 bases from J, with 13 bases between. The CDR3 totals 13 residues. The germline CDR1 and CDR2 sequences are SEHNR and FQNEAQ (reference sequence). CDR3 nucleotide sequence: TGTGCCAGCAGCCTGGGATCAGGGGACACCATATATTTT. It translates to CASSLGSGDTIYF.

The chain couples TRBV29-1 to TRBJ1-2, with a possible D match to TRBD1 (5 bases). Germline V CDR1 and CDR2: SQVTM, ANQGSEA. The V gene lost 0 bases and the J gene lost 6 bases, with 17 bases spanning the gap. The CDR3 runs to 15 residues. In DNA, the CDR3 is TGCAGCGTTGAAGATGGGACTCACGCTTTGGATGGCTACACCTTC. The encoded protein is CSVEDGTHALDGYTF.

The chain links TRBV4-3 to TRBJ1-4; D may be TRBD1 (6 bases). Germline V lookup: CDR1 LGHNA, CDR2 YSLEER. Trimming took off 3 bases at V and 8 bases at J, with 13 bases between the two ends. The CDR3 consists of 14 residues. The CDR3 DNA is TGCGCCAGCAGCCATTTACAGGGAGAAGAAAAACTGTTTTTT. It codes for CASSHLQGEEKLFF.

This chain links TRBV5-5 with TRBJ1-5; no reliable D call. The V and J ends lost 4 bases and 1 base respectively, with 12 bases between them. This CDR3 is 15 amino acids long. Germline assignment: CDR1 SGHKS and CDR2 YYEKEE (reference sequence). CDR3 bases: TGTGCCAGCAGCGTACTTGGGGAGAGCAATCAGCCCCAGCATTTT. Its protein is CASSVLGESNQPQHF.

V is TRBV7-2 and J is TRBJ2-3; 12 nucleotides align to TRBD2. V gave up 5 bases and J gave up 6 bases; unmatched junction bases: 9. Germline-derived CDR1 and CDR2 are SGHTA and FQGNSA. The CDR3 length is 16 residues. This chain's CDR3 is CASSRKLAGGPDTQYF. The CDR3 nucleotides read TGTGCCAGCAGCAGGAAACTAGCGGGGGGCCCGGATACGCAGTATTTT.

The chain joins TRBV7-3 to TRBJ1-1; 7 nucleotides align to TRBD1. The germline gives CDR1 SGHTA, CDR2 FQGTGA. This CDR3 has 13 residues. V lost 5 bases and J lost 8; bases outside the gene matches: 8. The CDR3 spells CASSTQQGSEAFF. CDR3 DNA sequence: TGTGCCAGCAGCACCCAACAGGGGTCGGAAGCTTTCTTT.

The CDR3: CASSQEMDSSYEQYF. The CDR3 DNA reads as TGTGCCAGCAGCCAAGAAATGGACAGTTCCTACGAGCAGTACTTC. This sequence joins TRBV3-1 (or the pseudogene TRBV3-2) and TRBJ2-7; D may be TRBD1 (6 bases). CDR3 size: 15 residues. The germline gives CDR1 LGHDT, CDR2 YNNKEL (reference sequence). The V and J ends lost 0 bases and 1 base respectively, with 10 bases between them.

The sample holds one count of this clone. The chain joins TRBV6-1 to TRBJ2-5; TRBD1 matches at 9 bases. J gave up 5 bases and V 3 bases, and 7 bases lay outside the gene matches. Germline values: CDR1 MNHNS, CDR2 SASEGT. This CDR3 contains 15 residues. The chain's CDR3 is CASSDRGTGSETQYF. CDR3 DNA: TGTGCCAGCAGTGATAGGGGGACAGGGAGTGAGACCCAGTACTTC.

This CDR3 reads CASSVGWGDYGYTF. CDR3 in DNA: TGTGCCAGCAGCGTGGGCTGGGGAGACTATGGCTACACCTTC. V is TRBV9 and J is TRBJ1-2; unclear D gene. The germline V gene has CDR1 SGDLS and CDR2 YYNGEE. Trimming left V 2 bases short and J 3 bases short, with 11 bases between. This CDR3 spans 14 amino acids.

The chain's CDR3 is CASSMRPQNTEAFF. CDR3 coding DNA: TGTGCCAGTAGTATGAGGCCACAGAACACTGAAGCTTTCTTT. The chain carries TRBV19 and TRBJ1-1; D call uncertain. Germline V gives CDR1 LNHDA, CDR2 SQIVND (reference sequence). The CDR3 extends over 14 amino acids. V dropped 3 bases and J dropped 1 base, with 9 bases sitting between them.

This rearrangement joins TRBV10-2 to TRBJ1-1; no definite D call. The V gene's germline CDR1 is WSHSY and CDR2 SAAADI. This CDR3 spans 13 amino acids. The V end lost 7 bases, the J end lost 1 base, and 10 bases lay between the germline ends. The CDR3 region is CASNLQTNTEAFF. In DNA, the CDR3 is TGCGCCAGCAATTTACAGACGAACACTGAAGCTTTCTTT.

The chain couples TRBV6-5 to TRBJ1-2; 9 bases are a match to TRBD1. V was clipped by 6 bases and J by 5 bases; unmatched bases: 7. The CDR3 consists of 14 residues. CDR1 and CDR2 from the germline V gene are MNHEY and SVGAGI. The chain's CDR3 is CASRSDRGAYGYTF. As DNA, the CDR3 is TGTGCCAGCAGAAGCGACAGGGGGGCTTATGGCTACACCTTC.

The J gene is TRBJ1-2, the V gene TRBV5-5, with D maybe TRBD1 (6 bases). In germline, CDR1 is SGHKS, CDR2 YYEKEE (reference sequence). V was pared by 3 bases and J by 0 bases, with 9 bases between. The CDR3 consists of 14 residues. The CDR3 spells CASSWDKSNYGYTF. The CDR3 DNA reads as TGTGCCAGCAGCTGGGACAAGTCTAACTATGGCTACACCTTC.

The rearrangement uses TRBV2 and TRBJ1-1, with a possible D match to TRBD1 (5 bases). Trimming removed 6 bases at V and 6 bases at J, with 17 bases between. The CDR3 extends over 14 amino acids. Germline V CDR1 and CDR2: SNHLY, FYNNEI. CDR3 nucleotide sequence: TGTGCCAGCAGGCCAACCAGGGACTACGCTGAAGCTTTCTTT. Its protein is CASRPTRDYAEAFF. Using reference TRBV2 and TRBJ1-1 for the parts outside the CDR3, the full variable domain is EPEVTQTPSHQVTQMGQEVILRCVPISNHLYFYWYRQILGQKVEFLVSFYNNEISEKSEIFDDQFSVERPDGSNFTLKIRSTKLEDSAMYFCASRPTRDYAEAFFGQGTRLTVV.

CDR3 sequence (DNA): TGCAGCGTTGACTTCGGGGTACGCGCCTTGACGGATTATGGCTACACCTTC. It translates to CSVDFGVRALTDYGYTF. The chain carries TRBV29-1 and TRBJ1-2; no definite D call. The CDR3 spans 17 residues. Germline CDR1 reads SQVTM; CDR2 reads ANQGSEA. Trimming cost V 3 bases and J 5 bases, with 25 bases left between them. The full variable domain, its missing parts supplied by reference TRBV29-1 and TRBJ1-2, is SAVISQKPSRDICQRGTSLTIQCQVDSQVTMMFWYRQQPGQSLTLIATANQGSEATYESGFVIDKFPISRPNLTFSTLTVSNMSPEDSSIYLCSVDFGVRALTDYGYTFGSGTRLTVV.